The 27 T cell receptor beta chains below come from one sample, sequenced in a study of cytomegalovirus exposure and HLA in healthy donors. The study ran its PCR with 60 Vbeta and 13 Jbeta primers. TCRdb keeps only in-frame clones here, not all; method: immunoSEQ multiplex PCR. This table holds about 110,000 clones, 70% to 90% found once. The source material was PBMCs. Receptors were obtained from a man in his forties in good health and CMV-seronegative.

The J gene is TRBJ2-5, the V gene TRBV5-6; 15 positions match TRBD2. This CDR3 spans 18 amino acids. J lost 2 bases, V lost 4 bases, and 9 bases had no gene match. Germline V gene lookup returns CDR1 SGHDT and CDR2 YYEEEE. This CDR3 reads CASSGGGTSGGQQETQYF. For the CDR3, the DNA is TGTGCCAGCAGCGGAGGAGGGACTAGCGGGGGGCAACAAGAGACCCAGTACTTC.

The chain joins TRBV6-1 to TRBJ1-2; 9 bases map to TRBD1. CDR3 length: 15 amino acids. The germline V gene encodes CDR1 MNHNS and CDR2 SASEGT. The junction had 7 bases not matched to a gene; V was cut back by 4 bases and J by 4 bases. This CDR3 reads CASSVHRGHGYGYTF. The CDR3 DNA reads as TGTGCCAGCAGTGTACACAGGGGGCATGGCTATGGCTACACCTTC.

The chain couples TRBV29-1 to TRBJ2-5, with TRBD2 matching over 11 bases. Germline CDR1 and CDR2: SQVTM and ANQGSEA. J lost 7 bases, V lost 3 bases, and 7 bases had no gene match. CDR3 size: 14 residues. CDR3 sequence reads: CSVDGLAGGGTQYF. The CDR3 DNA follows: TGCAGCGTTGATGGGCTAGCGGGGGGCGGGACCCAGTACTTC.

The chain carries TRBV4-3 and TRBJ2-7; 9 positions agree with TRBD1. J gave up 5 bases and V 3 bases, and 8 bases lay outside the gene matches. Germline-derived CDR1 and CDR2 are LGHNA and YSLEER. The CDR3 length is 15 residues. CDR3 amino acids: CASSQPGQGVHEQYF. DNA of the CDR3: TGCGCCAGCAGCCAGCCGGGACAGGGCGTCCACGAGCAGTACTTC.

A few counts support this clone. V and J are TRBV4-1 and TRBJ2-1; 9 bases fit TRBD1. V was clipped by 3 bases and J by 6 bases; unmatched bases: 9. CDR1 and CDR2 from the germline V gene are MGHRA and YSYEKL. The CDR3 length is 16 residues. CDR3 in DNA: TGCGCCAGCAGCCATACTCCGGGACAGGGCGGCAATGAGCAGTTCTTC. Residues: CASSHTPGQGGNEQFF.

The chain carries TRBV7-2 and TRBJ1-2; D is uncertain. Germline V gene data show CDR1 as SGHTA and CDR2 as FQGNSA. V was shortened by 2 bases and J by 0 bases, with 10 bases between the two germline ends. This CDR3 has 15 amino acids. In nucleotides, the CDR3 is TGTGCCAGCAGCTTAAGAGAACGCCCTAACTATGGCTACACCTTC. This gives the protein CASSLRERPNYGYTF.

This chain's CDR3 is CASISPQDTQYF. As DNA, the CDR3 is TGTGCCAGCATTAGCCCCCAAGATACGCAGTATTTT. V gene TRBV6-5 combines with J gene TRBJ2-3, with D unclear. Deletions cut 7 bases from V and 5 bases from J, with 10 bases between. Per germline, CDR1 MNHEY and CDR2 SVGAGI. The length of the CDR3 is 12 residues.

The chain couples TRBV30 to TRBJ2-7; D possibly corresponds to TRBD2 (6 bases). V was pared by 2 bases and J by 3 bases, with 11 bases between. CDR1 is GTSNPN and CDR2 is SVGIG in the germline V gene (reference sequence). This CDR3 has 13 amino acids. CDR3 coding DNA: TGTGCCTGGAGTTTGGGACTTCTCTACGAGCAGTACTTC. This translates into CAWSLGLLYEQYF. Filled out from reference TRBV30 and TRBJ2-7, the complete variable domain reads SQTIHQWPATLVQPVGSPLSLECTVEGTSNPNLYWYRQAAGRGLQLLFYSVGIGQISSEVPQNLSASRPQDRQFILSSKKLLLSDSGFYLCAWSLGLLYEQYFGPGTRLTVT.

The chain has TRBV5-1 and TRBJ2-7, with TRBD1 matching 8 bases. The CDR3 has 17 residues. J lost 2 bases, V lost 4 bases, and 14 bases had no gene match. Germline V CDR1 and CDR2: SGHRS, YFSETQ. CDR3 nucleotides: TGCGCCAGCAGCACAGGCCGTGACAGGGGCCCAACCTACGAGCAGTACTTC. Amino acid sequence: CASSTGRDRGPTYEQYF. Using reference TRBV5-1 and TRBJ2-7 for the parts outside the CDR3, the full variable domain is KAGVTQTPRYLIKTRGQQVTLSCSPISGHRSVSWYQQTPGQGLQFLFEYFSETQRNKGNFPGRFSGRQFSNSRSEMNVSTLELGDSALYLCASSTGRDRGPTYEQYFGPGTRLTVT.

The chain carries TRBV10-1 and TRBJ1-1; D is unresolved. The germline V gene has CDR1 WNHNN and CDR2 SYGVQD (reference sequence). The CDR3 has 17 amino acids. V was cut by 2 bases and J by 4 bases, with 20 bases left in between. This CDR3 reads CASSENNREYSGTEAFF. The CDR3 bases are TGCGCCAGCAGTGAGAACAATAGGGAGTACTCTGGCACTGAAGCTTTCTTT.

V is TRBV4-3 and J is TRBJ1-5, with a weak D call TRBD1 (6 bases). Germline-derived CDR1 and CDR2 are LGHNA and YSLEER. This CDR3 contains 15 residues. V was pared by 4 bases and J by 3 bases, with 13 bases between. CDR3 region: CASSPDSGYNQPQHF. The CDR3 DNA reads as TGCGCCAGCAGCCCGGACAGTGGATACAATCAGCCCCAGCATTTT.

The V gene is TRBV7-9, the J gene TRBJ2-4, with D perhaps matching TRBD1 (5 bases). V gave up 1 base and J gave up 1 base, with 5 bases separating them. The CDR3 is 14 residues long. The germline V gene has CDR1 SEHNR and CDR2 FQNEAQ (reference sequence). In nucleotides, the CDR3 is TGTGCCAGCAGCTTAGAGGGGGCCAAAAACATTCAGTACTTC. This codes for CASSLEGAKNIQYF.

The V gene is TRBV19, the J gene TRBJ1-1, with a tentative D call TRBD1 (6 bases). Germline V lookup: CDR1 LNHDA, CDR2 SQIVND (reference sequence). The CDR3 loop spans 14 amino acids. The ends were cut back, 7 bases at V and 0 bases at J, with 12 bases in the middle. The CDR3: CASNPGGLNTEAFF. CDR3 DNA sequence: TGTGCCAGTAACCCGGGGGGCTTGAACACTGAAGCTTTCTTT.

The rearrangement links TRBV7-9 to TRBJ1-2; D is ambiguous. The CDR3 runs to 12 residues. Trimming pared 2 bases from V and 8 bases from J, leaving 9 bases between. The germline CDR1 and CDR2 sequences are SEHNR and FQNEAQ (reference sequence). The CDR3 is CASSLSGKGYTF. The DNA of the CDR3 is TGTGCCAGCAGCTTATCCGGGAAGGGCTACACCTTC.

This rearrangement joins TRBV6-5 to TRBJ2-1, with 7 nucleotides matching TRBD2. The ends lost 2 bases at V and 11 bases at J; junction bases unmatched: 3. The germline V gene has CDR1 MNHEY and CDR2 SVGAGI. The CDR3 loop spans 12 amino acids. This CDR3 is CASSYPGGQQFF. For the CDR3, the DNA is TGTGCCAGCAGTTACCCGGGAGGTCAGCAGTTCTTC.

The genes are TRBV7-9 and TRBJ1-6; 7 bases map to TRBD1. CDR3 length: 14 residues. Germline-derived CDR1 and CDR2 are SEHNR and FQNEAQ (reference sequence). V lost 7 bases, J lost 8 bases, and 8 bases stayed unmatched. CDR3 protein: CASTQGPGDSPLHF. The CDR3 DNA sequence: TGTGCCAGCACACAGGGGCCCGGGGATTCACCCCTCCACTTT.

V and J are TRBV2 and TRBJ2-4; D uncertain. The CDR3 extends over 18 amino acids. Germline V gene sequence: CDR1 SNHLY, CDR2 FYNNEI. The V end lost 5 bases, the J end lost 2 bases, and 22 bases lay between the germline ends. The CDR3 nucleotides read TGTGCCAGCAGTCACTCGCAGGATTTTATTGGGTCCAAAAACATTCAGTACTTC. It is translated as CASSHSQDFIGSKNIQYF.

The sample holds one count of this clone. The chain combines TRBV4-2 with TRBJ2-5, with D possibly TRBD2 on 6 matching bases. V lost 2 bases and J 5 bases, leaving 15 bases between the germline ends. This CDR3 spans 15 amino acids. Germline lookup yields CDR1 LGHNA and CDR2 YNFKEQ. The CDR3 spells CASSQPGRSGETQYF. Written as DNA, the CDR3 is TGTGCCAGCAGCCAACCGGGGAGGTCCGGCGAGACCCAGTACTTC.

The chain employs TRBV6-5 and TRBJ2-1; TRBD2 might be the D (5 bases). Germline CDR1 reads MNHEY; CDR2 reads SVGAGI. V dropped 6 bases and J dropped 0 bases, with 12 bases sitting between them. The CDR3 runs to 15 residues. CDR3 sequence (DNA): TGTGCCAGCAGCCGAATTGGGAGCTCCTACAATGAGCAGTTCTTC. Its protein is CASSRIGSSYNEQFF.

The chain joins TRBV30 to TRBJ1-1, with no clear D. Trimming stripped 0 bases from V and 0 bases from J, with 8 bases between. The CDR3 loop spans 14 amino acids. Germline V gene sequence: CDR1 GTSNPN, CDR2 SVGIG (reference sequence). The CDR3, as DNA: TGTGCCTGGAGTGTACGGGGAATGAACACTGAAGCTTTCTTT. This sequence encodes CAWSVRGMNTEAFF.

This chain joins TRBV9 and TRBJ2-1, with TRBD2 identical over 12 bases. Germline V gene lookup returns CDR1 SGDLS and CDR2 YYNGEE. V lost 5 bases and J lost 4; bases outside the gene matches: 4. This CDR3 spans 15 amino acids. Written as DNA, the CDR3 is TGTGCCAGCAGTCCTAGCGGGGGGGTTTACAATGAGCAGTTCTTC. The encoded protein is CASSPSGGVYNEQFF. The entire variable domain, with the rest obtained from reference TRBV9 and TRBJ2-1, is as follows: DSGVTQTPKHLITATGQRVTLRCSPRSGDLSVYWYQQSLDQGLQFLIQYYNGEERAKGNILERFSAQQFPDLHSELNLSSLELGDSALYFCASSPSGGVYNEQFFGPGTRLTVL.

This chain links TRBV7-9 with TRBJ2-3; TRBD2 agrees at 7 bases. The CDR3 runs to 14 residues. V shed 2 bases, J shed 8 bases, and the junction held 7 bases outside the gene matches. Germline lookup yields CDR1 SEHNR and CDR2 FQNEAQ (reference sequence). The CDR3 region is CASSLIATSSTQYF. The CDR3 DNA follows: TGTGCCAGCAGCTTAATCGCGACTAGCAGTACGCAGTATTTT.

The chain is built from TRBV6-6 and TRBJ1-5; D gene ambiguous. The CDR3 covers 16 residues. Germline V gene data show CDR1 as MNHNY and CDR2 as SVGAGI (reference sequence). The V and J ends lost 6 bases and 0 bases respectively, with 15 bases between them. The CDR3 DNA follows: TGTGCCAGCAGCTCGGAATTAGGGAGTAGCAATCAGCCCCAGCATTTT. It specifies CASSSELGSSNQPQHF.

The V call is TRBV18, the J call TRBJ1-1; perhaps TRBD1 as D (6 bases). Deletions cut 4 bases from V and 1 base from J, with 10 bases between. Germline V gene sequence: CDR1 KGHSH, CDR2 LQKENI. The CDR3 has 14 amino acids. For the CDR3, the DNA is TGTGCCAGCTCACAACAGGGAAAGAACACTGAAGCTTTCTTT. This gives the protein CASSQQGKNTEAFF.

The rearrangement links TRBV9 to TRBJ2-3; perhaps TRBD2 as D (5 bases). The CDR3 contains 13 residues. From germline, CDR1 is SGDLS and CDR2 YYNGEE. V was pared by 1 base and J by 2 bases, with 5 bases between. The CDR3 sequence is CASSVRDTDTQYF. In DNA, the CDR3 is TGTGCCAGCAGCGTACGGGACACAGATACGCAGTATTTT.

The chain is built from TRBV5-1 and TRBJ2-3; unclear D gene. CDR3 length: 14 amino acids. CDR1 SGHRS and CDR2 YFSETQ come from the germline V gene. Trimming stripped 0 bases from V and 2 bases from J, with 7 bases between. CDR3 protein: CASSLELNTDTQYF. The CDR3 DNA follows: TGCGCCAGCAGCTTGGAGCTGAACACAGATACGCAGTATTTT.

The rearrangement uses TRBV28 and TRBJ1-2; D ambiguous. CDR3 length: 14 residues. Per germline, CDR1 MDHEN and CDR2 SYDVKM. Trimming cost V 8 bases and J 4 bases, with 17 bases left between them. CDR3 amino acids: CASDSHTLGYGYTF. The DNA for the CDR3 is TGTGCCAGCGACTCCCACACCCTCGGCTATGGCTACACCTTC.